The 18 T cell receptor beta chains reported below all come from one sample, sequenced in a study of cytomegalovirus exposure and HLA in healthy donors. The PCR made use of 60 Vbeta and 13 Jbeta primers. The assay was immunoSEQ multiplex PCR, and TCRdb's table has in-frame clones only and misses some. The sample totals some 42,000 clones. The sample comprised PBMCs. The source is a man aged 30 to 39 in good health and CMV-seronegative.

In DNA, the CDR3 is TGTGCCAGCAGCTTAAGTCGCGGCGGGACTAGAATCTCCTACGAGCAGTACTTC. This gives the protein CASSLSRGGTRISYEQYF. The genes are TRBV7-9 and TRBJ2-7; TRBD2 agrees at 8 bases. From germline, CDR1 is SEHNR and CDR2 FQNEAQ (reference sequence). The length of the CDR3 is 18 residues. V lost 2 bases to trimming and J lost 0 bases; unmatched junction nucleotides: 12.

V usage is TRBV5-1 and J usage is TRBJ1-2, with 10 bases lining up with TRBD1. From germline, CDR1 is SGHRS and CDR2 YFSETQ. The V segment lost 7 bases and the J segment 9 bases; nucleotides outside the gene matches: 6. The length of the CDR3 is 12 residues. CDR3 amino acids: CASGRDRGSYTF. Here the CDR3 DNA reads TGCGCCAGCGGCAGGGACAGGGGTAGCTACACCTTC.

The gene calls are TRBV11-3 and TRBJ2-3, with 8 bases matching TRBD2. After removal of 0 bases from V and 0 bases from J, the junction contained 8 bases not matched to a gene. Germline assignment: CDR1 SGHNT and CDR2 YENEEA. The CDR3 sequence is 18 residues long. CDR3 protein: CASSLELVASGSTDTQYF. CDR3 bases: TGTGCCAGCAGCTTAGAGCTGGTAGCTAGCGGGAGCACAGATACGCAGTATTTT. The whole variable domain, remainder taken from reference TRBV11-3 and TRBJ2-3, is EAGVVQSPRYKIIEKKQPVAFWCNPISGHNTLYWYLQNLGQGPELLIRYENEEAVDDSQLPKDRFSAERLKGVDSTLKIQPAELGDSAVYLCASSLELVASGSTDTQYFGPGTRLTVL.

The chain combines TRBV6-6 with TRBJ1-1; 7 nucleotides line up with TRBD1. Per germline, CDR1 MNHNY and CDR2 SVGAGI (reference sequence). The CDR3 extends over 12 amino acids. Unmatched junction bases numbered 8, after V lost 6 bases and J lost 10 bases. The DNA of the CDR3 is TGTGCCAGCAGCAAAGACAGGGACTCAGCTTTCTTT. This gives the protein CASSKDRDSAFF.

This chain links TRBV6-5 with TRBJ1-5; 8 bases match TRBD1. CDR3 size: 14 residues. CDR1 is MNHEY and CDR2 is SVGAGI in the germline V gene. V lost 6 bases to trimming and J lost 2 bases; unmatched junction nucleotides: 3. CDR3 in DNA: TGTGCCAGCAGCTTGACAGGGGGCAATCAGCCCCAGCATTTT. It translates to CASSLTGGNQPQHF.

CDR3: CASSSGGGRVGYNEQFF. DNA for the CDR3: TGTGCCAGCAGCTCAGGGGGCGGGAGAGTGGGTTACAATGAGCAGTTCTTC. The chain joins TRBV7-3 to TRBJ2-1, with D perhaps matching TRBD1 (8 bases). CDR3 length equals 17 residues. V lost 4 bases to trimming and J lost 4 bases, with 20 bases between them. Germline lookup yields CDR1 SGHTA and CDR2 FQGTGA. Drawing the rest from reference TRBV7-3 and TRBJ2-1, the complete variable domain is GAGVSQTPSNKVTEKGKYVELRCDPISGHTALYWYRQSLGQGPEFLIYFQGTGAADDSGLPNDRFFAVRPEGSVSTLKIQRTERGDSAVYLCASSSGGGRVGYNEQFFGPGTRLTVL.

V usage is TRBV5-5 and J usage is TRBJ1-2; D gene unclear. The CDR3 has 12 amino acids. Trimming removed 4 bases from V and 7 bases from J, with 11 bases in between. CDR1 SGHKS and CDR2 YYEKEE come from the germline V gene (reference sequence). CDR3 sequence (DNA): TGTGCCAGCAGCCCGCGGTTCGGTGGCTACACCTTC. Protein sequence: CASSPRFGGYTF.

The genes are TRBV12-5 and TRBJ2-3; 13 bases are shared with TRBD2. The ends lost 0 bases at V and 5 bases at J; junction bases unmatched: 2. Germline V lookup: CDR1 LGHNT, CDR2 FRNRAP. The CDR3 extends over 16 amino acids. CDR3 nucleotide sequence: TGTGCTAGTGGTTTGGTTAGGACTAGCGGGGGAGATACGCAGTATTTT. Translating it yields CASGLVRTSGGDTQYF.

The CDR3 reads CASSEFVGRGETQYF. The CDR3 DNA reads TGTGCCAGCAGTGAATTTGTGGGAAGGGGGGAGACCCAGTACTTC. The genes are TRBV25-1 and TRBJ2-5; D is possibly TRBD1 (6 bases). Per germline, CDR1 MGHDK and CDR2 SYGVNS. This CDR3 spans 15 amino acids. Trimming shortened V by 1 base and J by 5 bases, and 14 bases separated the two germline ends.

The chain couples TRBV20-1 to TRBJ2-5, with D unresolved. The V gene lost 6 bases and the J gene lost 4 bases, with 9 bases spanning the gap. The CDR3 contains 11 residues. Germline V gene lookup returns CDR1 DFQATT and CDR2 SNEGSKA (reference sequence). Written as DNA, the CDR3 is TGCAGTGCCCGAGGTGCAGAGACCCAGTACTTC. It encodes CSARGAETQYF.

This chain uses TRBV4-1 with TRBJ2-3; D not resolved. CDR1 and CDR2 (germline): MGHRA, YSYEKL. This CDR3 region has 14 residues. V shed 6 bases and J shed 1 base, with 11 bases lying between them. CDR3 region: CASSWLSGTDTQYF. In nucleotides, the CDR3 is TGCGCCAGCAGTTGGCTAAGCGGCACAGATACGCAGTATTTT.

J is TRBJ2-5 and V is TRBV5-1; no clear D gene. Between the trimmed V and J ends, which lost 2 bases and 1 base, there was a span of 12 bases. This CDR3 region has 15 residues. From germline, CDR1 is SGHRS and CDR2 YFSETQ. The CDR3 DNA is TGCGCCAGCAGCTTAGGAACAGTTATCCAAGAGACCCAGTACTTC. It encodes CASSLGTVIQETQYF.

This chain connects TRBV11-2 to TRBJ2-7, with a possible D match to TRBD2 (5 bases). Germline V gene sequence: CDR1 SGHAT, CDR2 FQNNGV. The CDR3 spans 13 residues. Deletions cut 5 bases from V and 6 bases from J, with 14 bases between. This chain's CDR3 is CASSPSEAGEQYF. CDR3 nucleotide sequence: TGTGCCAGCAGCCCCTCGGAGGCCGGCGAGCAGTACTTC.

The gene calls are TRBV5-1 and TRBJ2-1; a possible D gene is TRBD2 (5 bases). Germline V gives CDR1 SGHRS, CDR2 YFSETQ. Trimming left V 0 bases short and J 2 bases short, with 12 bases between. The CDR3 is 16 amino acids. The CDR3 nucleotides read TGCGCCAGCAGCTTGGCGTGGGAAGCGGCCTACAATGAGCAGTTCTTC. The encoded protein is CASSLAWEAAYNEQFF. Based on the CDR3 plus reference TRBV5-1 and TRBJ2-1, the full variable domain is KAGVTQTPRYLIKTRGQQVTLSCSPISGHRSVSWYQQTPGQGLQFLFEYFSETQRNKGNFPGRFSGRQFSNSRSEMNVSTLELGDSALYLCASSLAWEAAYNEQFFGPGTRLTVL.

J is TRBJ1-2 and V is TRBV19; no definite D call. This CDR3 spans 16 amino acids. The V gene lost 7 bases and the J gene lost 6 bases, with 24 bases spanning the gap. Germline-derived CDR1 and CDR2 are LNHDA and SQIVND (reference sequence). The CDR3 DNA sequence: TGTGCCAGTAACAAAGACTCGACGAGAGCACCTCATGGCTACACCTTC. This encodes CASNKDSTRAPHGYTF.

This chain connects TRBV30 to TRBJ2-5, with a tentative D call TRBD1 (6 bases). CDR1 is GTSNPN and CDR2 is SVGIG in the germline V gene (reference sequence). V was trimmed by 5 bases and J by 0 bases, leaving 7 bases between them. The CDR3 contains 12 residues. This CDR3 is CAWAGDQETQYF. The CDR3 region has the DNA TGTGCCTGGGCAGGGGACCAAGAGACCCAGTACTTC.

The V call is TRBV5-1, the J call TRBJ2-7; D is unclear. CDR3 size: 12 residues. From germline, CDR1 is SGHRS and CDR2 YFSETQ. Trimming removed 0 bases from V and 3 bases from J, with 4 bases in between. The CDR3 coding sequence is TGCGCCAGCAGCTTGGACTTCTACGAGCAGTACTTC. Protein: CASSLDFYEQYF.

The gene calls are TRBV6-5 and TRBJ2-3; possibly TRBD2 for D (6 bases). The germline CDR1 and CDR2 sequences are MNHEY and SVGAGI. V lost 7 bases, J lost 4 bases, and 12 bases lay in between. The CDR3 sequence is 13 residues long. The CDR3 is CASKRAPPDTQYF. DNA of the CDR3: TGTGCCAGCAAGCGGGCACCCCCAGATACGCAGTATTTT.